Each of the 10 T cell receptor beta chains below was sequenced from the same sample in a study of blood T cell repertoires in COVID-19. Method: immunoSEQ multiplex PCR; TCRdb's copy keeps in-frame clones and lacks some. This repertoire shows 200,000 to 300,000 clones, nearly 85% found once; its top ten account for roughly 8.6%. The sample was peripheral blood. The origin of the receptors is a human donor in a cohort sampled during active COVID-19.

The chain employs TRBV28 and TRBJ1-6; TRBD1 aligns across 9 bases. V lost 8 bases and J lost 7; bases outside the gene matches: 9. Germline CDR1 and CDR2: MDHEN and SYDVKM. The CDR3 loop spans 15 amino acids. CDR3 protein: CASRTGGAGNSPLHF. DNA for the CDR3: TGTGCCAGCCGTACAGGGGGCGCGGGCAATTCACCCCTCCACTTT.

The gene calls are TRBV7-8 and TRBJ2-3; D gene unclear. There are 14 residues in the CDR3. Germline loops: CDR1 SGHVS, CDR2 FQNEAQ. The V end was cut by 1 base, the J end by 2 bases, with 7 bases between. CDR3 in amino acids: CASSLGHYTDTQYF. The CDR3 coding sequence is TGTGCCAGCAGCTTAGGGCACTACACAGATACGCAGTATTTT.

The J gene is TRBJ2-7, the V gene TRBV29-1, with 7 nucleotides matching TRBD2. Germline V gives CDR1 SQVTM, CDR2 ANQGSEA. Trimming cost V 5 bases and J 4 bases; bases outside gene matches: 5. This CDR3 comprises 12 residues. The DNA for the CDR3 is TGCAGCGTTCTATGGGGAGGGTACGAGCAGTACTTC. Translating gives CSVLWGGYEQYF.

The chain uses TRBV5-6 and TRBJ1-5; 7 bases match TRBD1. This CDR3 is 15 amino acids long. Germline lookup yields CDR1 SGHDT and CDR2 YYEEEE. After removal of 3 bases from V and 0 bases from J, the junction contained 3 bases not matched to a gene. CDR3 sequence reads: CASSSTGNSNQPQHF. The CDR3 DNA reads as TGTGCCAGCAGCTCGACAGGGAATAGCAATCAGCCCCAGCATTTT.

This clone was observed a few times. The rearrangement joins TRBV11-1 to TRBJ1-6, with a possible D match to TRBD1 (5 bases). Per the germline V gene, CDR1 is SGHAT and CDR2 is FQDESV (reference sequence). Trimming took off 2 bases at V and 10 bases at J, with 12 bases between the two ends. The CDR3 is 14 amino acids. DNA of the CDR3: TGTGCCAGCAGCTTAAGGCAGGGCACCTCACCCCTCCACTTT. Amino acids: CASSLRQGTSPLHF.

The chain uses TRBV12-3 or TRBV12-4 and TRBJ2-3, with unresolved D. The CDR3 is 13 residues long. Trimming shortened V by 4 bases and J by 2 bases, and 7 bases separated the two germline ends. In DNA, the CDR3 is TGTGCCAGCAGTTCTCTAGTCACAGATACGCAGTATTTT. This encodes CASSSLVTDTQYF.

In regard to this clone: Other DNA sequences of this sample code for an identical CDR3. The chain has TRBV5-4 and TRBJ2-7, with D hard to call. Trimming took 0 bases from V and 0 from J, leaving 4 bases between them. Per germline, CDR1 SGHNT and CDR2 YYREEE (reference sequence). CDR3 size: 13 residues. The CDR3 region is CASSLGSSYEQYF. The CDR3 DNA reads as TGTGCCAGCAGCTTGGGTAGCTCCTACGAGCAGTACTTC.

The V and J genes are TRBV14 and TRBJ2-1; 8 nucleotides agree with TRBD2. From germline, CDR1 is SGHDN and CDR2 FVKESK. The CDR3 extends over 16 amino acids. The V gene end was trimmed by 2 bases and the J gene end by 3 bases; junction bases not matched to a gene: 6. The CDR3 DNA reads TGTGCCAGCAGCCAATTTGACGGGAGGGGCTACAATGAGCAGTTCTTC. Residues: CASSQFDGRGYNEQFF.

The chain has TRBV2 and TRBJ2-7; D might be TRBD1 (6 bases). V lost 2 bases and J lost 5, with 13 bases in between. This CDR3 has 14 amino acids. Germline CDR1 reads SNHLY; CDR2 reads FYNNEI. CDR3 loop: CASSEQGPGDEQYF. In DNA form, the CDR3 reads TGTGCCAGCAGTGAACAGGGACCAGGGGACGAGCAGTACTTC.

This clone has more than one count but fewer than ten. The chain carries TRBV4-1 and TRBJ2-2; 9 bases agree with TRBD2. With V trimmed by 4 bases and J by 0 bases, 12 bases remained unmatched. CDR3 length: 19 residues. CDR1 is MGHRA, CDR2 YSYEKL, per germline. The CDR3 here is CASSLLNSGRKTNTGELFF. The CDR3 region has the DNA TGCGCCAGCAGCCTACTTAATAGCGGGAGAAAGACGAACACCGGGGAGCTGTTTTTT.